A selection of T cell receptor beta chains follows, all from one sample in a study of cytomegalovirus exposure and HLA in healthy donors. Profiling relied on immunoSEQ multiplex PCR, and the TCRdb table lists in-frame clones only, not all of them. The data contain 120,000 to 150,000 clones, 70% to 90% of them singletons. Sequencing input: PBMCs. These receptors all come from a woman in her thirties in good health and CMV-seronegative. CDR3s include the opening cysteine and the closing phenylalanine or tryptophan. The D gene is left open where the match is weak. The size entry is marked missing in some rows and otherwise reads once, few, many or a size class.

D gene	clone size	V gene	J gene	CDR3 protein	CDR3 DNA
NA	NA	TRBV15	TRBJ2-5	CATSRRGLQETQYF	TGTGCCACCAGCAGGCGGGGGCTCCAAGAGACCCAGTACTTC
TRBD1	NA	TRBV29-1	TRBJ2-5	CSVGAGGQTQYF	TGCAGCGTTGGGGCAGGGGGTCAGACCCAGTACTTC
NA	few	TRBV5-1	TRBJ1-1	CASSLGDNNRGTEAFF	TGCGCCAGCAGCTTGGGGGACAACAACCGGGGCACTGAAGCTTTCTTT
NA	NA	TRBV19	TRBJ2-2	CASSNLEVAGELFF	TGTGCCAGTAGTAACCTGGAGGTAGCCGGGGAGCTGTTTTTT
NA	NA	TRBV2	TRBJ2-3	CASSRDRRTDTQYF	TGTGCCAGCAGTAGAGACAGGCGCACAGATACGCAGTATTTT
NA	NA	TRBV7-9	TRBJ1-1	CASSLSWAMNFF	TGTGCCAGCAGCTTAAGTTGGGCCATGAATTTCTTT
TRBD1	NA	TRBV10-3	TRBJ1-5	CAISESKGTGGNQPQHF	TGTGCCATCAGTGAGTCGAAGGGGACAGGGGGCAATCAGCCCCAGCATTTT
TRBD2	NA	TRBV4-2	TRBJ2-2	CASSYRLAGGGELFF	TGTGCCAGCAGCTATAGACTAGCGGGGGGCGGGGAGCTGTTTTTT
NA	NA	TRBV7-6	TRBJ2-3	CASSSGTQGGF	TGTGCCAGCAGCTCCGGGACACAAGGAGGTTTT
TRBD1	once	TRBV4-1	TRBJ2-7	CASSQDWTGSYEQYF	TGCGCCAGCAGCCAAGATTGGACAGGGTCGTACGAGCAGTACTTC
TRBD2	NA	TRBV5-1	TRBJ2-7	CASSFRGGTEQYF	TGCGCCAGCAGCTTCCGGGGGGGGACCGAGCAGTACTTC
NA	NA	TRBV18	TRBJ1-2	CASSPTGLAGTF	TGTGCCAGCTCACCTACAGGCCTCGCAGGCACCTTC
TRBD1	NA	TRBV5-6	TRBJ1-1	CASSSDRGYMNTEAFF	TGTGCCAGCAGTTCCGACAGGGGCTACATGAACACTGAAGCTTTCTTT
NA	NA	TRBV2	TRBJ1-6	CASSEDSQGGSPLHF	TGTGCCAGCAGTGAAGATTCACAGGGAGGGTCACCCCTCCACTTT
NA	NA	TRBV2	TRBJ1-2	CASSDRQGSAGYTF	TGTGCCAGCAGTGATCGTCAGGGGAGTGCTGGCTACACCTTC
NA	NA	TRBV5-1	TRBJ1-1	CASGGSMNTEAFF	TGCGCCAGCGGAGGCTCCATGAACACTGAAGCTTTCTTT
NA	NA	TRBV28	TRBJ1-5	CASSLGLERNQPQHF	TGTGCCAGCAGTTTAGGGCTGGAACGCAATCAGCCCCAGCATTTT
TRBD2	few	TRBV7-2	TRBJ2-1	CASSFGLAGGWIIF	TGTGCCAGCAGCTTTGGACTAGCGGGGGGGTGGATTATCTTC
TRBD1	NA	TRBV9	TRBJ2-2	CASSVAIRGPGELFF	TGTGCCAGCAGCGTAGCTATCAGGGGGCCCGGGGAGCTGTTTTTT
NA	NA	TRBV7-8	TRBJ1-1	CASSLDLTEGNTEAFF	TGTGCCAGCAGCTTAGACCTTACAGAGGGGAACACTGAAGCTTTCTTT
TRBD1	NA	TRBV9	TRBJ1-2	CASSARDRGHYGYTF	TGTGCCAGCAGCGCGCGGGACAGGGGGCACTATGGCTACACCTTC
NA	few	TRBV6-1	TRBJ1-6	CASSDLGGTGYSPLHF	TGTGCCAGCAGTGATCTTGGGGGGACTGGGTATTCACCCCTCCACTTT
NA	few	TRBV5-1	TRBJ1-2	CASRTGGSVYGYTF	TGCGCCAGCAGGACCGGAGGGAGTGTCTATGGCTACACCTTC
TRBD2	NA	TRBV18	TRBJ2-7	CASSRLAGDTYEQYF	TGTGCCAGCTCACGACTAGCGGGGGATACCTACGAGCAGTACTTC
NA	NA	TRBV13	TRBJ2-7	CASSYGGSRTYEQYF	TGTGCCAGCAGCTACGGGGGATCAAGAACCTACGAGCAGTACTTC
TRBD1	NA	TRBV2	TRBJ2-7	CASRPGQSYEQYF	TGTGCCAGCAGACCGGGACAGTCCTACGAGCAGTACTTC
NA	NA	TRBV7-9	TRBJ2-1	CASSLLQGSNEQFF	TGTGCCAGCAGCTTGCTCCAGGGGAGCAATGAGCAGTTCTTC
NA	NA	TRBV19	TRBJ1-4	CASSPRGGATNEKLFF	TGTGCCAGTAGTCCTCGCGGGGGTGCAACTAATGAAAAACTGTTTTTT
TRBD1	NA	TRBV7-2	TRBJ1-3	CASSSDRGNTIYF	TGTGCCAGCAGCTCTGACAGGGGGAACACCATATATTTT
TRBD2	once	TRBV30	TRBJ2-1	CAWSVSLAANNEQFF	TGTGCCTGGAGTGTGTCGCTAGCGGCAAATAATGAGCAGTTCTTC
TRBD1	NA	TRBV19	TRBJ1-2	CASSIYSSGGGNYGYTF	TGTGCCAGTAGTATCTATTCTTCAGGGGGTGGGAACTATGGCTACACCTTC
TRBD1	NA	TRBV7-9	TRBJ2-7	CASGGTGGTSYEQYF	TGTGCCAGCGGGGGAACAGGGGGCACCTCCTACGAGCAGTACTTC
NA	NA	TRBV2	TRBJ1-6	CASSADRAFGPLHF	TGTGCCAGCAGCGCCGACAGAGCCTTTGGCCCCCTCCACTTT
TRBD1	NA	TRBV7-9	TRBJ1-6	CASSPRTGSSYNSPLHF	TGTGCCAGCAGCCCACGGACAGGGAGCTCCTATAATTCACCCCTCCACTTT
NA	few	TRBV11-3	TRBJ2-3	CASSLQGTDTQYF	TGTGCCAGCAGCTTACAGGGAACAGATACGCAGTATTTT
TRBD1	NA	TRBV2	TRBJ1-2	CASSERAGQGTYGYTF	TGTGCCAGCAGTGAGCGGGCCGGACAGGGAACCTATGGCTACACCTTC
NA	NA	TRBV7-8	TRBJ1-1	CASSLWRGQNTEAFF	TGTGCCAGCAGCTTATGGCGGGGCCAGAACACTGAAGCTTTCTTT
TRBD1	NA	TRBV2	TRBJ2-5	CASSGDRGFETQYF	TGTGCCAGCAGCGGGGACAGGGGATTTGAGACCCAGTACTTC
NA	NA	TRBV30	TRBJ1-1	CAWSATTVNTEAFF	TGTGCCTGGAGTGCCACGACAGTGAACACTGAAGCTTTCTTT
TRBD1	once	TRBV4-2	TRBJ1-1	CASSQQGAFSEAFF	TGTGCCAGCAGCCAACAGGGGGCCTTTTCTGAAGCTTTCTTT
TRBD1	NA	TRBV30	TRBJ2-1	CAWTLKGADNEQFF	TGTGCCTGGACCCTCAAGGGGGCAGACAATGAGCAGTTCTTC
NA	NA	TRBV7-9	TRBJ2-2	CASSEPKWAGPFNTGELFF	TGTGCCAGCAGCGAGCCAAAGTGGGCAGGGCCGTTTAACACCGGGGAGCTGTTTTTT
NA	NA	TRBV28	TRBJ1-6	CASSLVVQVYNSPLHF	TGTGCCAGCAGTTTAGTGGTCCAGGTCTATAATTCACCCCTCCACTTT
TRBD1	once	TRBV9	TRBJ1-1	CASSVDAGGATEAFF	TGTGCCAGCAGCGTAGATGCAGGGGGCGCCACTGAAGCTTTCTTT
TRBD1	NA	TRBV7-9	TRBJ1-5	CASSLSTGGNQPQHF	TGTGCCAGCAGCTTATCGACAGGGGGCAATCAGCCCCAGCATTTT
TRBD2	NA	TRBV18	TRBJ2-1	CASSPLSGEYNEQFF	TGTGCCAGCTCACCATTAAGCGGGGAATACAATGAGCAGTTCTTC
TRBD2	NA	TRBV4-2	TRBJ2-7	CASRPGLAGGTEQYF	TGTGCCAGCAGGCCGGGACTAGCGGGGGGGACGGAGCAGTACTTC